The T cell receptor beta chain described here comes from a study of response to subunit inactivated influenza vaccine listed by TCRdb under 2018. In the study overall: Deep quantitative profiling of the T cell receptor repertoire was used in the study to follow responses to a trivalent subunit inactivated influenza vaccine. Summary of the overall study and its limitations: The authors proposed that each seasonal influenza vaccination may bring in only a limited number of new T cells.

The library was prepared using RT-PCR. The listed sequencing device is Illumina HiSeq 2500. TCRdb handled the public reads itself, with Q25 trimming in fastp and clone calling in MiXCR, and kept productive beta chains. Identical CDR3 protein sequences are pooled into one entry, listed with their most common genes and DNA. For this sample there are 500,000 to 700,000 distinct CDR3 sequences; approximately 22% appear just once. About 3% of the sample is held by the ten biggest clonotypes. In its sample, this clonotype was seen a few times. Its antigen is unknown. One base away there is no much larger clone; base qualities are not given. Taken from the germline V gene, the CDR1 and CDR2 loops are MNHEY and SVGAGI. V was cut back by 0 bases and J by 2 bases, leaving a gap of 13 bases between them. Spanning cysteine to phenylalanine, the CDR3 consists of 16 amino acids. The kept DNA is CDR3 alone, 48 bases in frame from the first base.

The sample also formed part of further work on T cells expressing NK-cell markers. As the second paper documents: TCR beta cDNA libraries were made by 5'RACE template switching that added a universal primer site and unique molecular identifiers. In sorted CD3+CD56+NKG2C+, CD3+CD56+NKG2C- and CD3+CD56-NKG2C+ T-cell subsets from several donors, TCR beta-chain repertoires were profiled. Of the eight sequenced donors, seven were found to be HCMV-seropositive and one was found to be HCMV-seronegative. To restrict sorting to alphabetaTCR-expressing T cells, an anti-gammadeltaTCR antibody was added in several experiments. For over five donors, the dominant CD3+CD56+NKG2C+ clonotypes were among the top 10 CD8+ clonotypes and accounted for 1.0-7.0% of CD8+ T cells. Those dominant clonotypes were again the most abundant among CD3+CD56-NKG2C+ cells in a handful of donors, at roughly 28.3-65%. Whether the expanded NKG2C-expressing T cell clones were specific for HCMV antigens remained unclear. All eight donors whose samples were sequenced were randomly selected healthy volunteers, three of them men and five women. A commercial ELISA kit detecting HCMV-specific IgG in serum was used to determine HCMV serostatus. Peripheral blood mononuclear cells were isolated from blood by Ficoll density gradient centrifugation. CD4+ and CD8+ T cells were isolated from PBMC by magnetic immunoseparation with Miltenyi isolation kits. Priming for cDNA synthesis came from the TCR beta constant segment, and two successive PCR amplification steps followed. Illumina HiSeq 2000/2500, MiSeq or NextSeq was used to sequence libraries as 2 x 150 bp reads. MIGEC handled demultiplexing of the reads and grouping by UMI, while MiTCR was used to assemble and quantify clonotypes. Only TCR cDNA sequences supported by at least two reads were kept to exclude erroneous sequences. The tcR package was used for downstream repertoire analysis, with clonotypes matched between fractions based on CDR3 nucleotide sequence plus V segment. Antigen specificity was annotated against VDJdb with VDJmatch, allowing one amino acid substitution in CDR3.

The sequence was collected from a man in his fifties who received an inactivated influenza vaccine. Donor details come from another sample of the same person, matched by shared clones. The chain employs TRBV6-5 and TRBJ1-1; TRBD1 could be the D gene, as 6 bases match. The sample was CD4+ T cells sorted from PBMCs, taken 11 to 12 days after vaccination. CDR3 protein: CASSYSPRGANTEAFF. The sequence in DNA is TGTGCCAGCAGTTACTCTCCCAGGGGTGCCAACACTGAAGCTTTCTTT.